This TCR beta chain emerged from a study of cytotoxic CD8 clonotypes in ibrutinib-treated CLL. This CDR3 has 15 amino acids. Germline V lookup: CDR1 KGHSH, CDR2 LQKENI. V lost 3 bases to trimming and J lost 3 bases, with 11 bases between them. Genomic DNA (roughly 2 micrograms) was obtained from cryopreserved PBMCs for construction of TCR beta libraries. Measured with immunoSEQ multiplex PCR; TCRdb has only the in-frame clones, and not every one. This sample has around 97,000 clones; approximately 78% occur once, and the top ten carry about 30%. The TCR sequence derives from a human donor with chronic lymphocytic leukemia. The chain uses TRBV18 and TRBJ2-2; perhaps TRBD1 as D (5 bases). Sequencing used PBMCs, obtained after 12 months of ibrutinib treatment. For the CDR3, the DNA is TGTGCCAGCTCACCGTCACAGGCAGACACCGGGGAGCTGTTTTTT. This translates into CASSPSQADTGELFF.